This T cell receptor (beta chain) was sequenced for a study of Ad26.COV2.S vaccination and SARS-CoV-2 variants. Study outcomes and limitations: The study found higher spike-specific TCR breadth in vaccine than placebo recipients. Similar non-spike TCR breadth was seen in vaccine and placebo recipients. Analyses that measured TCR breadth and depth may have underestimated total T cell responses.

Sequencing used immunoSEQ multiplex PCR; TCRdb keeps in-frame clones, though not all of them. The sample has some 190,000 clones, around 88% seen once. About this clone itself: Its antigen is undetermined.

Trimming removed 5 bases at V and 3 bases at J, with 8 bases between. Germline V gives CDR1 SGHAT, CDR2 FQNNGV. This CDR3 has 13 amino acids. J is TRBJ1-5 and V is TRBV11-2; D unresolved. The sample consisted of peripheral blood, taken after recovery from COVID-19. The receptor comes from a human donor who had recovered from COVID-19. The CDR3 nucleotides read TGTGCCAGCAGCGATACAATCAATCAGCCCCAGCATTTT. Protein product: CASSDTINQPQHF.